These T cell receptor beta chains were read from a single sample in a study of beta chain features in type 1 diabetes. The table came from immunoSEQ multiplex PCR; TCRdb's copy has only in-frame clones and leaves some out. The table lists tens of thousands of clones, roughly 39% of them singletons. Sequencing input: Tregs from blood. Receptor source: a man aged 25 to 45 with type 1 diabetes. Both conserved end residues are part of each CDR3. Fields, in order: D gene, clone size, V gene, J gene, CDR3 protein, CDR3 DNA. A D gene is named only where the DNA matches it firmly. Clone size is given for some rows only: seen once, a few or many times, or a class if the clone is expanded.

>-|-|TRBV7-2|TRBJ2-3
CASSSPRGGMAQYF
TGTGCCAGCAGCTCACCAAGAGGGGGTATGGCGCAGTATTTT
>-|medium-sized|TRBV19|TRBJ1-5
CASSATGTLSNQPQHF
TGTGCCAGTAGTGCGACGGGGACACTTAGCAATCAGCCCCAGCATTTT
>-|-|TRBV28|TRBJ2-2
CASSFLNPFSTGELFF
TGTGCCAGCAGTTTCTTAAACCCCTTCAGCACCGGGGAGCTGTTTTTT
>-|-|TRBV7-8|TRBJ1-5
CASSLRGGGSNQPQHF
TGTGCCAGCAGCTTAAGGGGGGGAGGAAGCAATCAGCCCCAGCATTTT
>-|-|TRBV28|TRBJ2-1
CASSSQGLPYNEQFF
TGTGCCAGCAGCTCTCAGGGTCTACCTTACAATGAGCAGTTCTTC
>-|-|TRBV28|TRBJ2-1
CASSLLAPRHEQFF
TGTGCCAGCAGTTTGTTAGCGCCGAGGCATGAGCAGTTCTTC
>TRBD1|-|TRBV18|TRBJ2-7
CASSPPGQPYEQYF
TGTGCCAGCTCACCACCGGGACAGCCCTACGAGCAGTACTTC
>TRBD1|-|TRBV7-6|TRBJ1-2
CASSLGQGADGYTF
TGTGCCAGCAGCTTGGGACAGGGGGCGGATGGCTACACCTTC
>-|-|TRBV18|TRBJ1-1
CASSPPEWVRGAFF
TGTGCCAGCTCACCACCGGAATGGGTTCGGGGAGCTTTCTTT
>TRBD2|-|TRBV11-1|TRBJ2-1
CASSPTSGRVIEQFF
TGTGCCAGCAGCCCGACTAGCGGGAGGGTAATTGAGCAGTTCTTC
>TRBD2|-|TRBV6-1|TRBJ2-3
CASSERVTSGTTDTQYF
TGTGCCAGCAGTGAAAGGGTAACTAGCGGAACCACAGATACGCAGTATTTT
>-|few|TRBV6-5|TRBJ1-5
CASSSPNQPQHF
TGTGCCAGCAGTTCCCCGAATCAGCCCCAGCATTTT
>-|few|TRBV7-9|TRBJ1-3
CASSWDKSLSGNTIYF
TGTGCCAGCAGCTGGGACAAGTCCCTCTCTGGAAACACCATATATTTT
>TRBD1|-|TRBV27|TRBJ2-2
CASSVTGLDTGELFF
TGTGCCAGCAGTGTGACAGGGCTCGACACCGGGGAGCTGTTTTTT
>-|few|TRBV15|TRBJ2-1
CATSRPGPGNEQFF
TGTGCCACCAGCCGGCCAGGGCCGGGCAATGAGCAGTTCTTC
>TRBD2|-|TRBV27|TRBJ2-1
CASSLRVAGNNEQFF
TGTGCCAGCAGTTTAAGAGTAGCGGGGAACAATGAGCAGTTCTTC
>TRBD1|-|TRBV7-2|TRBJ2-5
CASRRDRSQETQYF
TGTGCCAGCAGAAGGGACAGAAGCCAAGAGACCCAGTACTTC
>-|few|TRBV7-6|TRBJ1-4
CASSLGGTGEKLFF
TGTGCCAGCAGCTTGGGTGGGACTGGGGAAAAACTGTTTTTT
>-|-|TRBV5-1|TRBJ2-2
CASSAGPLSTGELFF
TGCGCCAGCAGCGCGGGACCCCTCTCCACCGGGGAGCTGTTTTTT
>-|-|TRBV18|TRBJ2-7
CASSPEGGAYEQYF
TGTGCCAGCTCACCAGAGGGGGGGGCCTACGAGCAGTACTTC
>-|few|TRBV6-1|TRBJ2-3
CAISRARTDTQYF
TGTGCCATCTCCAGGGCCCGCACAGATACGCAGTATTTT
>TRBD1|-|TRBV6-5|TRBJ1-1
CASSISQGAYTEAFF
TGTGCCAGCAGTATCTCACAGGGGGCGTACACTGAAGCTTTCTTT
>TRBD2|-|TRBV10-3|TRBJ2-7
CAISDLAGGTYEQDF
TGTGCCATCAGTGACTTAGCGGGAGGGACCTACGAGCAGGACTTC
>-|-|TRBV4-2|TRBJ1-4
CASSHRTTGGEKLFF
TGTGCCAGCAGCCATCGGACTACGGGTGGCGAAAAACTGTTTTTT
>TRBD2|-|TRBV7-3|TRBJ2-3
CASSPGLAGGIDTQYF
TGTGCCAGCAGCCCTGGACTAGCGGGAGGAATAGATACGCAGTATTTT
>TRBD1|-|TRBV28|TRBJ1-2
CASSSSGTGSKNYGYTF
TGTGCCAGCAGTTCCAGCGGGACAGGGTCGAAAAACTATGGCTACACCTTC
>-|few|TRBV27|TRBJ2-1
CASSRRQAGYNEQFF
TGTGCCAGCAGTAGGCGGCAGGCGGGCTACAATGAGCAGTTCTTC
>TRBD2|once|TRBV7-2|TRBJ2-7
CASSAGAGGTYEQYF
TGTGCCAGCAGCGCCGGGGCGGGAGGAACGTACGAGCAGTACTTC
>TRBD2|-|TRBV2|TRBJ2-1
CASSGGRALGEQFF
TGTGCCAGCAGTGGAGGGAGGGCTTTGGGTGAGCAGTTCTTC
>TRBD2|-|TRBV11-2|TRBJ2-3
CASRAPGTSGIGDTQYF
TGTGCCTCCCGAGCCCCTGGGACTAGCGGGATCGGAGATACGCAGTATTTT
>-|-|TRBV5-1|TRBJ2-1
CASSWSGLSYNEQFF
TGCGCCAGCAGCTGGAGCGGGCTCTCCTACAATGAGCAGTTCTTC
>-|-|TRBV27|TRBJ1-4
CASSLSGSLREKLFF
TGTGCCAGCAGTTTATCAGGGAGCCTTAGGGAAAAACTGTTTTTT